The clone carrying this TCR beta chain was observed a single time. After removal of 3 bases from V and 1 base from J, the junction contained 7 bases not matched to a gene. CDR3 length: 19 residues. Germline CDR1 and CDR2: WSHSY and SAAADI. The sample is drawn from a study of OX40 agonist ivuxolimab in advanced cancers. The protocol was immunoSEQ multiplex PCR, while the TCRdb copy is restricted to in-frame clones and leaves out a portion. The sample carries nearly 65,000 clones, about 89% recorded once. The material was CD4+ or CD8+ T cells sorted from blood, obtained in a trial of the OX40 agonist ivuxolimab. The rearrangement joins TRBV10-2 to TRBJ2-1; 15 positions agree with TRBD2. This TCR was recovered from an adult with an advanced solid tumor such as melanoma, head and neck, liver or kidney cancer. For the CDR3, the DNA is TGCGCCAGCAGTGAAGCCGGACTAGCGGGGGGGTGGTCCTACAATGAGCAGTTCTTC. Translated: CASSEAGLAGGWSYNEQFF.